This TCR beta chain was captured by sequencing in a study of T cell changes during pregnancy in multiple sclerosis. Germline CDR1 and CDR2: MNHNY and SVGAGI (reference sequence). V lost 0 bases and J lost 6; bases outside the gene matches: 3. The CDR3 length is 16 residues. The protocol was immunoSEQ multiplex PCR, while the TCRdb copy is restricted to in-frame clones and leaves out a portion. Of fewer than 95,000 clones listed, roughly 93% are singletons. Sequenced here: peripheral blood, sampled in the third trimester of pregnancy. V gene TRBV6-6 combines with J gene TRBJ1-5; TRBD1 agrees at 12 bases. The TCR sequence derives from a female donor with multiple sclerosis, enrolled in a pregnancy study. The CDR3 is CASSYSGTGGTQPQHF. CDR3 in DNA: TGTGCCAGCAGTTACTCGGGGACAGGGGGCACTCAGCCCCAGCATTTT.